These T cell receptor beta chains were read from a single sample in a study of radiotherapy plus CTLA-4 blockade in lung cancer. Profiling relied on immunoSEQ multiplex PCR, and the TCRdb table lists in-frame clones only, not all of them. This sample yields about 83,000 clones, of which roughly 79% are seen a single time; less than 4% belongs to the top ten. The material was peripheral blood, obtained from a patient treated with radiotherapy plus ipilimumab. These receptors all come from a human donor with non-small cell lung cancer who had a partial response to radiotherapy plus ipilimumab. Some clones in this sample may be carry-over from other donors' samples. Each CDR3 is given without its conserved first and last residue. Each record gives: V gene, clone size, CDR3 protein. Size is stated for part of the rows, as once, few or many counts, or as a class when the clone is expanded.

V: TRBV20-1
size: .
CDR3: SARGQWQY

V: TRBV7-2
size: few
CDR3: ASSLEPGIYSPLH

V: TRBV5-1
size: .
CDR3: ASSLTSGSMSYEQY

V: TRBV4-1
size: .
CDR3: ASSQDGRLPNYGYT

V: TRBV7-2
size: .
CDR3: ASSPQAGYEQY

V: TRBV9
size: .
CDR3: ASSVGVRGYEQY

V: TRBV4-1
size: few
CDR3: ASSQGVARGYEQY

V: TRBV6-9
size: .
CDR3: ASSKPGLAGALYNEQF

V: TRBV27
size: .
CDR3: ASSSGQGVYGANVLT

V: TRBV5-1
size: .
CDR3: ASSSRFGRGNTGELF

V: TRBV5-4
size: .
CDR3: ASSFPDSRDNEQF

V: TRBV6-5
size: .
CDR3: ASKGGHEQY

V: TRBV29-1
size: .
CDR3: SVEGTGTYEQY

V: TRBV9
size: few
CDR3: ASSVGQSSSYEQY

V: TRBV4-1
size: .
CDR3: ASSQVPGTSGNTIY

V: TRBV27
size: .
CDR3: ASSSKREPHGELF

V: TRBV16
size: .
CDR3: ASSRSQGTGELF

V: TRBV30
size: .
CDR3: AWSDRIGEQF

V: TRBV6-5
size: .
CDR3: ASRSGRVGDEQF

V: TRBV27
size: .
CDR3: ASSFSSGNEQF

V: TRBV5-1
size: .
CDR3: ASSQTSPLTLNYNEQF

V: TRBV19
size: few
CDR3: ASSMRLAADTQY

V: TRBV6-5
size: .
CDR3: ASSSPRQNSPLH

V: TRBV10-2
size: once
CDR3: ASRVPSGETQY

V: TRBV28
size: once
CDR3: ATQGPGTEAF

V: TRBV19
size: .
CDR3: ATSASGATNEKLF

V: TRBV5-4
size: .
CDR3: ASSLGQSSYNEQF

V: TRBV7-3
size: few
CDR3: ASSPKGGLSQETQY

V: TRBV29-1
size: .
CDR3: SVVRIGVTEAF

V: TRBV27
size: .
CDR3: ASSLEGQDYNEQF

V: TRBV1
size: .
CDR3: TSSQYRDRGPGYT

V: TRBV30
size: .
CDR3: AWSVRGSTEAF

V: TRBV2
size: .
CDR3: ASSVRQGGDTGELF

V: TRBV6-1
size: .
CDR3: ASREDRGSEGYT

V: TRBV9
size: .
CDR3: ASSVGLDREGQPQH

V: TRBV19
size: .
CDR3: ATVRAGRGTGELF

V: TRBV2
size: few
CDR3: ASRENRVLTNEKLF

V: TRBV5-1
size: .
CDR3: ASSPRDWSYEQY

V: TRBV7-2
size: .
CDR3: ASSPAGGASVGELF

V: TRBV9
size: .
CDR3: ASSVDMSNEKLF

V: TRBV7-3
size: .
CDR3: ASSPGVTYEQY

V: TRBV6-4
size: once
CDR3: ASSLTTDGELF

V: TRBV28
size: .
CDR3: ASSRTAYEQY

V: TRBV14
size: .
CDR3: ASSQLGTGVGSVF

V: TRBV19
size: .
CDR3: ASSPGQPGNTIY

V: TRBV9
size: .
CDR3: ASSVGASEVTDTQY

V: TRBV6-5
size: .
CDR3: ASRRDRYTEAF

V: TRBV5-1
size: .
CDR3: ASSLFTGTGLSDTQY

V: TRBV28
size: .
CDR3: ASSLLADTQY

V: TRBV7-9
size: .
CDR3: ASSAGDADTQY

V: TRBV14
size: .
CDR3: ASSQNSGGAYEQY

V: TRBV5-1
size: .
CDR3: ASSQNTGELF

V: TRBV27
size: once
CDR3: ASSLSGTAFYGYT

V: TRBV6-1
size: .
CDR3: ASRQGLGSQPQH